This is a list of T cell receptor beta chains from one sample in a study of T-cell reconstitution after alpha-beta-depleted transplantation in children. TCRdb fed the PCR reads into MiXCR, producing one record per CDR3 protein. The data show 250,000 to 300,000 distinct CDR3 sequences, more than 8% seen once. The sample in question was PBMCs from the stem cell graft donor, obtained from the stem cell graft. The receptors here all came from a human donor who donated a stem cell graft to a child with SCID. Both conserved end residues are part of each CDR3. D genes are given only for firm matches. Clone size is given for some rows only: seen once, a few or many times, or a class if the clone is expanded.

cdr3_aa: CASSSRGESANTGELFF
cdr3_nt: TGTGCCAGCAGTTCTCGAGGAGAGTCCGCGAACACCGGGGAGCTGTTTTTT
clone_size: .
v_call: TRBV12-3/TRBV12-4
d_call: .
j_call: TRBJ2-2

cdr3_aa: CASSPPGTPNTGELFF
cdr3_nt: TGTGCCAGCAGCCCCCCCGGGACACCCAACACCGGGGAGCTGTTTTTT
clone_size: .
v_call: TRBV12-3/TRBV12-4
d_call: .
j_call: TRBJ2-2

cdr3_aa: CASSRTGTSTYNEQFF
cdr3_nt: TGTGCCAGCAGCAGAACCGGGACGTCCACCTACAATGAGCAGTTCTTC
clone_size: many
v_call: TRBV7-9
d_call: .
j_call: TRBJ2-1

cdr3_aa: CSASLGGGGEETQYF
cdr3_nt: TGCAGTGCTAGCTTGGGAGGGGGAGGAGAAGAGACCCAGTACTTC
clone_size: .
v_call: TRBV20-1
d_call: .
j_call: TRBJ2-5

cdr3_aa: CASSIVGLALNEQFF
cdr3_nt: TGTGCCAGTAGTATAGTGGGACTAGCGTTAAATGAGCAGTTCTTC
clone_size: .
v_call: TRBV19
d_call: TRBD2
j_call: TRBJ2-1

cdr3_aa: CASSRDRNTGELFF
cdr3_nt: TGTGCCAGCAGCCGGGACAGGAACACCGGGGAGCTGTTTTTT
clone_size: .
v_call: TRBV7-2
d_call: TRBD1
j_call: TRBJ2-2

cdr3_aa: CASSQGGQSTDTQYF
cdr3_nt: TGTGCCAGCAGCCAGGGGGGGCAGTCGACAGATACGCAGTATTTT
clone_size: .
v_call: TRBV3-1
d_call: .
j_call: TRBJ2-3

cdr3_aa: CASSLGLSQGYEQYF
cdr3_nt: TGTGCCAGCAGCTTAGGACTCTCTCAGGGATACGAGCAGTACTTC
clone_size: .
v_call: TRBV7-9
d_call: .
j_call: TRBJ2-7

cdr3_aa: CASSETPSSGYTF
cdr3_nt: TGTGCCAGCAGTGAGACCCCAAGCTCAGGCTACACCTTC
clone_size: few
v_call: TRBV12-3/TRBV12-4
d_call: .
j_call: TRBJ1-2

cdr3_aa: CASGTGRYEQYF
cdr3_nt: TGTGCCAGCGGGACAGGGCGTTACGAGCAGTACTTC
clone_size: few
v_call: TRBV6-6
d_call: TRBD1
j_call: TRBJ2-7